These 20 T cell receptor beta chains were all obtained from the same sample, sequenced in a study of CD8+CD57+ T cells in acquired aplastic anemia. Genomic DNA, the template, was used for profiling of the TCR beta VDJ and CDR3. TCRdb re-called the reads through MiXCR, storing one row per CDR3 protein. Counted here are around 210,000 distinct CDR3 sequences, approximately 65% occurring once; the ten biggest clones make up roughly three fifths. The authors sequenced patients whose flow cytometry had shown CD8+CD57+ cell expansion. The sequencing sample was made of sorted CD4+, CD8+, or CD8+CD57+ T cells (not recorded which) from PBMCs. The receptors come from a human donor with aplastic anemia.

DNA for the CDR3: TGTGCCAGCAGCTTTGGACAGGCTAATTCACCCCTCCACTTT. It translates to CASSFGQANSPLHF. The chain joins TRBV5-6 to TRBJ1-6; 7 positions match TRBD1. The germline V gene has CDR1 SGHDT and CDR2 YYEEEE. This CDR3 has 14 amino acids. Germline trimming cut 2 bases from V and 6 bases from J; bases unmatched to any gene: 2.

This clonotype was recorded many times. CDR3 bases: TGCGCCAGCAGCCCGGGGGGGGGCTCCTACGAGCAGTACTTC. Residues: CASSPGGGSYEQYF. The V and J genes are TRBV4-1 and TRBJ2-7, with 8 bases matching TRBD2. The CDR3 loop spans 14 amino acids. Trimming at V came to 4 bases and at J to 0 bases, leaving 2 bases not matched to a gene. Germline assignment: CDR1 MGHRA and CDR2 YSYEKL.

The chain joins TRBV20-1 to TRBJ1-2; 7 bases line up with TRBD1. CDR3 length: 13 residues. Trimming removed 5 bases from V and 3 bases from J; junction bases left unmatched: 6. Germline-derived CDR1 and CDR2 are DFQATT and SNEGSKA (reference sequence). CDR3 loop: CSAVNRGDYGYTF. In DNA, the CDR3 is TGCAGTGCTGTAAACAGGGGTGACTATGGCTACACCTTC.

There are a few counts of this clonotype. The chain uses TRBV28 and TRBJ2-7; 8 positions agree with TRBD1. The CDR3 runs to 14 residues. Germline trimming cut 3 bases from V and 4 bases from J; bases unmatched to any gene: 5. Germline-derived CDR1 and CDR2 are MDHEN and SYDVKM. CDR3 residues: CASSFTGGVYEQYF. CDR3 nucleotides: TGTGCCAGCAGTTTCACAGGGGGTGTTTACGAGCAGTACTTC.

The chain's CDR3 is CASSVGGGAGEQYF. In DNA form, the CDR3 reads TGTGCCAGCAGCGTGGGCGGGGGGGCCGGCGAGCAGTACTTC. The V call is TRBV9, the J call TRBJ2-7; TRBD2 matches 9 bases. CDR3 length: 14 residues. Germline V lookup: CDR1 SGDLS, CDR2 YYNGEE. J lost 6 bases, V lost 2 bases, and 6 bases had no gene match.

The V gene is TRBV7-2, the J gene TRBJ2-3, with 12 bases fitting TRBD2. The CDR3 covers 16 residues. Germline V lookup: CDR1 SGHTA, CDR2 FQGNSA. Germline trimming cut 4 bases from V and 6 bases from J; bases unmatched to any gene: 8. The CDR3 bases are TGTGCCAGCAGCTCGGAACTAGCGGGAGGCAGCGATACGCAGTATTTT. It translates to CASSSELAGGSDTQYF.

V gene TRBV7-9 combines with J gene TRBJ1-2; 7 positions agree with TRBD1. V shed 4 bases and J 7 bases; nucleotides not matched to a gene: 15. Germline V gene lookup returns CDR1 SEHNR and CDR2 FQNEAQ (reference sequence). This CDR3 has 16 amino acids. The CDR3 protein is CASSSVRTGRQIGYTF. CDR3 DNA: TGTGCCAGCAGCTCCGTCCGGACAGGCCGCCAAATTGGCTACACCTTC.

Regarding this clonotype: It is likely a read error, because the conserved phenylalanine at the end of the CDR3 is missing. This rearrangement joins TRBV7-9 to TRBJ2-5; D unclear. Germline assignment: CDR1 SEHNR and CDR2 FQNEAQ (reference sequence). This CDR3 comprises 13 residues. The CDR3 loop is CASSSVGAETQYL. Here the CDR3 DNA reads TGTGCCAGCAGCTCCGTTGGTGCAGAGACACAGTACTTA.

A word on this clonotype: A much larger clone is a single base away; this may be a read error. The gene calls are TRBV10-1 and TRBJ1-2; TRBD1 matches at 10 bases. This CDR3 is built from 16 residues. Germline CDR1 is WNHNN and CDR2 is SYGVQD (reference sequence). DNA of the CDR3: TGTGCCAGCAGTTGCCCCCGACAGGGGGCTTCAGAAGGCTACACCTTC. It yields the protein CASSCPRQGASEGYTF.

There are many counts of this clonotype. The V call is TRBV6-5, the J call TRBJ1-1, with D unresolved. Germline V gives CDR1 MNHEY, CDR2 SVGAGI. Trimming shortened V by 6 bases and J by 6 bases, and 14 bases separated the two germline ends. This CDR3 spans 13 amino acids. The CDR3 region is CASRSHGNAEAFF. CDR3 bases: TGTGCCAGCAGATCCCATGGTAATGCTGAAGCTTTCTTT.

As concerns this clonotype: A read error may be the cause here, since a much bigger clone is one base away. Because it lacks the conserved phenylalanine or tryptophan at the end, this CDR3 is likely a read error. V gene TRBV12-3 or TRBV12-4 combines with J gene TRBJ2-1, with 7 bases that match TRBD2. The V segment lost 4 bases and the J segment 2 bases; nucleotides outside the gene matches: 5. CDR3 length equals 15 residues. The CDR3 reads CASSSSGRPYNEQFL. Written as DNA, the CDR3 is TGTGCCAGCAGTTCTAGCGGACGACCCTACAATGAGCAGTTCCTC.

The CDR3 sequence: CASSLDSNSGNTIYF. The CDR3 nucleotides read TGTGCCAGCAGCTTAGACAGCAACTCTGGAAACACCATATATTTT. The chain employs TRBV7-8 and TRBJ1-3; D uncertain. The CDR3 is 15 amino acids. The V end was cut by 1 base, the J end by 0 bases, with 7 bases between. Germline V gene sequence: CDR1 SGHVS, CDR2 FQNEAQ.

This clonotype was counted ten times or more. The chain couples TRBV19 to TRBJ2-7, with D perhaps TRBD1 (5 bases). The germline CDR1 and CDR2 sequences are LNHDA and SQIVND (reference sequence). Trimming shortened V by 0 bases and J by 2 bases, and 11 bases separated the two germline ends. The CDR3 contains 15 residues. CDR3 region: CASSIDGWGTYEQYF. CDR3 nucleotide sequence: TGTGCCAGTAGTATAGATGGGTGGGGCACCTACGAGCAGTACTTC.

The chain couples TRBV20-1 to TRBJ1-1; the D is unclear. The CDR3 runs to 13 residues. The germline V gene encodes CDR1 DFQATT and CDR2 SNEGSKA (reference sequence). V was cut by 1 base and J by 3 bases, with 9 bases left in between. CDR3 coding DNA: TGCAGTGCTAGAGGTCGGGTGGACACTGAAGCTTTCTTT. Its translation: CSARGRVDTEAFF.

This chain joins TRBV29-1 and TRBJ2-7; 11 bases line up with TRBD1. This CDR3 comprises 14 residues. Germline V gene lookup returns CDR1 SQVTM and CDR2 ANQGSEA. Germline trimming cut 6 bases from V and 4 bases from J; bases unmatched to any gene: 8. In nucleotides, the CDR3 is TGCAGCGTAGCAAGGGGACAGGGGGAGTACGAGCAGTACTTC. Its protein product is CSVARGQGEYEQYF.

The chain uses TRBV7-6 and TRBJ2-1; weak D call: TRBD2 (6 bases). CDR3 length: 15 residues. The V end was cut by 4 bases, the J end by 0 bases, with 10 bases between. In germline, CDR1 is SGHVS, CDR2 FNYEAQ. CDR3 sequence reads: CASSSAGYSYNEQFF. The CDR3 DNA reads TGTGCCAGCAGCTCAGCGGGTTACTCCTACAATGAGCAGTTCTTC.

The chain links TRBV25-1 to TRBJ1-4, with a weak D call TRBD1 (6 bases). Per germline, CDR1 MGHDK and CDR2 SYGVNS. The germline V and J ends were trimmed by 2 bases and 3 bases, with 16 bases remaining between them. The length of the CDR3 is 17 residues. The CDR3 nucleotides are TGTGCCAGCAGTGAAATTCTAACAGGGAGTCCTAATGAAAAACTGTTTTTT. Residues: CASSEILTGSPNEKLFF.

The chain links TRBV7-8 to TRBJ1-5; no clear D. V was clipped by 6 bases and J by 9 bases, with 12 bases between them. The CDR3 totals 12 residues. The germline CDR1 and CDR2 sequences are SGHVS and FQNEAQ. This CDR3 is CASSPRTGPQHF. Written as DNA, the CDR3 is TGTGCCAGCAGTCCCAGGACGGGGCCCCAGCATTTT. The whole variable domain, remainder taken from reference TRBV7-8 and TRBJ1-5, is GAGVSQSPRYKVAKRGQDVALRCDPISGHVSLFWYQQALGQGPEFLTYFQNEAQLDKSGLPSDRFFAERPEGSVSTLKIQRTQQEDSAVYLCASSPRTGPQHFGDGTRLSIL.

This clonotype was found a few times. V usage is TRBV20-1 and J usage is TRBJ2-7, with 10 bases that match TRBD2. The CDR3 covers 13 residues. CDR1 is DFQATT, CDR2 SNEGSKA, per germline (reference sequence). The trim removed 5 bases at V and 5 bases at J, leaving 6 bases unmatched. CDR3 in DNA: TGCAGTGCTGTCACGGGACTAGCGAACGAGCAGTACTTC. Protein: CSAVTGLANEQYF.

This chain links TRBV19 with TRBJ1-1, with a possible D match to TRBD1 (5 bases). Germline V gene data show CDR1 as LNHDA and CDR2 as SQIVND (reference sequence). The V gene lost 2 bases and the J gene lost 5 bases, with 9 bases spanning the gap. The CDR3 contains 13 residues. Here the CDR3 DNA reads TGTGCCAGTAGTATATCGGGGCTTACTGAAGCTTTCTTT. It encodes CASSISGLTEAFF. Supplemented by reference TRBV19 and TRBJ1-1, the full variable domain reads DGGITQSPKYLFRKEGQNVTLSCEQNLNHDAMYWYRQDPGQGLRLIYYSQIVNDFQKGDIAEGYSVSREKKESFPLTVTSAQKNPTAFYLCASSISGLTEAFFGQGTRLTVV.